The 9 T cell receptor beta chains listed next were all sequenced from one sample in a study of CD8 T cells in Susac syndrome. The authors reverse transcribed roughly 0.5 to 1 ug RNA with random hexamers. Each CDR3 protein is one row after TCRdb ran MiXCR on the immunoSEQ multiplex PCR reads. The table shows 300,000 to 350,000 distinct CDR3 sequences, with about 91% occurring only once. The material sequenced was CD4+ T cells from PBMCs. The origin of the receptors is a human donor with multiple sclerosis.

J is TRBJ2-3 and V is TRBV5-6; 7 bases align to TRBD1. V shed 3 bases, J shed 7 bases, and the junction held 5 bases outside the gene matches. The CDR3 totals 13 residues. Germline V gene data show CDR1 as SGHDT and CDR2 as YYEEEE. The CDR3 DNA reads TGTGCCAGCAGCTCGGGACAGCTCTATACGCAGTATTTT. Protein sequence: CASSSGQLYTQYF.

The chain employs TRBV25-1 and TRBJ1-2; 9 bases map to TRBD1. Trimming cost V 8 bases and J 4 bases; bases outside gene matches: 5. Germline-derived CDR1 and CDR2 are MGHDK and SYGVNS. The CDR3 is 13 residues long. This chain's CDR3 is CASEKTGGYGYTF. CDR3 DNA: TGTGCCAGCGAAAAGACAGGGGGCTATGGCTACACCTTC.

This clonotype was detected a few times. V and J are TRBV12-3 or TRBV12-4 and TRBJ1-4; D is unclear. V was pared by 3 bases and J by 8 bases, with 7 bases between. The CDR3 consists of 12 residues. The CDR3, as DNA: TGTGCCAGCAGTTTTGTGGGAGAAAAACTGTTTTTT. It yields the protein CASSFVGEKLFF.

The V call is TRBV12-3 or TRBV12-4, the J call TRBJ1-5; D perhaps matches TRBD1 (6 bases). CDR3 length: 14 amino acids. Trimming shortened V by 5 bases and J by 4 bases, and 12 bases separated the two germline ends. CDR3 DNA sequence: TGTGCCAGCAGTCGGACAGACTTGAATCAGCCCCAGCATTTT. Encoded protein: CASSRTDLNQPQHF.

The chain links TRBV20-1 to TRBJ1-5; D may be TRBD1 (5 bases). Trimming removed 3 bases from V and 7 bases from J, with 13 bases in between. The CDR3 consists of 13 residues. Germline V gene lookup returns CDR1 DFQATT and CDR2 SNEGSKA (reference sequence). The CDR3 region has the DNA TGCAGTGCTAGTAAGGGGAGGGACCAGCCCCAGCATTTT. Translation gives CSASKGRDQPQHF.

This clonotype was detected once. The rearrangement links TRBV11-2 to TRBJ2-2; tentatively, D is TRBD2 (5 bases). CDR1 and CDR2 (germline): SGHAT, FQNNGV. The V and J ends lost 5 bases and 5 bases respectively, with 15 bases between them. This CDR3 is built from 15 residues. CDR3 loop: CASSLGLDLTGELFF. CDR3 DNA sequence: TGTGCCAGCAGCCTAGGACTGGATCTTACCGGGGAGCTGTTTTTT. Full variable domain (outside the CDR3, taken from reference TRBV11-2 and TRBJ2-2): EAGVAQSPRYKIIEKRQSVAFWCNPISGHATLYWYQQILGQGPKLLIQFQNNGVVDDSQLPKDRFSAERLKGVDSTLKIQPAKLEDSAVYLCASSLGLDLTGELFFGEGSRLTVL.

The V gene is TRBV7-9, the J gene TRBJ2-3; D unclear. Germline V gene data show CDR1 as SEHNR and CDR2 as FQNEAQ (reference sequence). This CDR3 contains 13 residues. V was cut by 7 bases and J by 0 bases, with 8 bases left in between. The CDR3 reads CASKVSSTDTQYF. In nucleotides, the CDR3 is TGTGCCAGCAAGGTATCTAGCACAGATACGCAGTATTTT.

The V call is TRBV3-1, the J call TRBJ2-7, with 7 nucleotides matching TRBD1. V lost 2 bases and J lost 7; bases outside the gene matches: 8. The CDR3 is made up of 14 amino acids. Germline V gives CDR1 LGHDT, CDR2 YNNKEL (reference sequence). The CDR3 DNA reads TGTGCCAGCAGCCAAATTCACAGGGGAATGGAGCAGTACTTC. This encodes CASSQIHRGMEQYF.

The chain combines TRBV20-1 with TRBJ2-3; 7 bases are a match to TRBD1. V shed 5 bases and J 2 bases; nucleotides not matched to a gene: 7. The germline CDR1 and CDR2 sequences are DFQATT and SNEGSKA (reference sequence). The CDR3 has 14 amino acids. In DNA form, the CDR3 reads TGCAGTGCTGATGGACAGGCATTCACAGATACGCAGTATTTT. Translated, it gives CSADGQAFTDTQYF.